This TCR beta chain was identified during a study of blood T cell repertoires in COVID-19. Study-wide background: COVID-19 samples collected from the United States, Italy and Spain covered acute and convalescent phases.

V lost 6 bases and J lost 5; bases outside the gene matches: 7. The germline V gene has CDR1 MDHEN and CDR2 SYDVKM. The CDR3 has 14 amino acids. Under the authors' procedure: Estimation of nucleated cell counts was performed using reference gene primer amplification. TCRdb keeps only in-frame clones here, not all; method: immunoSEQ multiplex PCR. V and J calls and clone size are given by that table; D and trimming were obtained from the DNA. The sample carries approximately 120,000 clones, approximately 87% recorded once. A single count supports this clone. The clonotype originates from a woman aged 45-65 years with acute or convalescent COVID-19. Material: peripheral blood. The V gene is TRBV28, the J gene TRBJ1-1; 9 bases are a match to TRBD1. Written as DNA, the CDR3 is TGTGCCAGCAGGCTACAGGGGGCGCGGACTGAAGCTTTCTTT. This translates into CASRLQGARTEAFF.